This T cell receptor (beta chain) appears in the sequencing data of a study of early T cells in non-severe SARS-CoV-2 infection. Study context: The authors sequenced bulk RNA from unsorted whole blood, leaving chains unpaired.

This clonotype was picked up a small number of times. Germline V CDR1 and CDR2: ENHRY, SYGVKD. The V end lost 10 bases, the J end lost 6 bases, and 12 bases lay between the germline ends. There are 12 residues in the CDR3. Attachment of unique molecular identifiers to individual cDNA molecules was performed. In TCRdb, the 5' RACE reads were re-called with MiXCR into one record per CDR3 protein. The sample shows approximately 97,000 distinct CDR3 sequences, roughly 11% of them seen only once. This clonotype was sampled from an adult who was a healthcare worker with PCR-confirmed SARS-CoV-2 infection or an uninfected control (not recorded which). This chain joins TRBV10-3 and TRBJ2-2; tentative D call: TRBD1 (6 bases). Sample: whole blood, taken at baseline. The CDR3 loop is CATGTGSGELFF. Written as DNA, the CDR3 is TGTGCCACCGGAACAGGGTCCGGGGAGCTGTTTTTT.